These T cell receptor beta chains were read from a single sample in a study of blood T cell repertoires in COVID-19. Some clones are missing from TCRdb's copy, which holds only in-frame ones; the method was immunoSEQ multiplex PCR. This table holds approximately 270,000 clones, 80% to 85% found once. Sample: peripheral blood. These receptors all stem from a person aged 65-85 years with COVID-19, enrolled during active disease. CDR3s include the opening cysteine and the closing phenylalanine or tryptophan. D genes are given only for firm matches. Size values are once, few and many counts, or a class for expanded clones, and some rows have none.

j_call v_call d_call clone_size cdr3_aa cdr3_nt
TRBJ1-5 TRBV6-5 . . CASSARRDQPQHF TGTGCCAGCAGCGCACGGAGGGATCAGCCCCAGCATTTT
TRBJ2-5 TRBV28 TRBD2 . CASSPWGAGGPRGTQYF TGTGCCAGCAGTCCATGGGGGGCGGGAGGGCCCCGGGGGACCCAGTACTTC
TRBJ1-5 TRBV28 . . CASSLLGGGNQPQHF TGTGCCAGCAGTTTGCTCGGGGGTGGCAATCAGCCCCAGCATTTT
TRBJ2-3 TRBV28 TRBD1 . CASTLGRGSGTDTQYF TGTGCCAGCACCCTCGGCAGGGGGAGCGGCACAGATACGCAGTATTTT
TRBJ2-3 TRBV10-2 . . CASLTTGTSTDTQYF TGCGCCAGCCTTACCACAGGGACGAGCACAGATACGCAGTATTTT
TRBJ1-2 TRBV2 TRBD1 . CASGTAGGANYGYTF TGTGCCAGCGGTACGGCAGGGGGCGCGAACTATGGCTACACCTTC
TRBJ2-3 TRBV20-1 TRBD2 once CSASKREGLADTQYF TGCAGTGCTAGTAAGCGGGAGGGCTTAGCAGATACGCAGTATTTT
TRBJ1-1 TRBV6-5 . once CASSPNLNTEAFF TGTGCCAGCAGTCCAAATCTAAACACTGAAGCTTTCTTT
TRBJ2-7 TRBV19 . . CASSLTGTYEQYF TGTGCCAGTAGCTTGACAGGAACCTACGAGCAGTACTTC
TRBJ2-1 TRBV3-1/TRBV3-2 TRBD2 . CASSQSSGSYNEQFF TGTGCCAGCAGCCAATCTAGCGGATCTTACAATGAGCAGTTCTTC
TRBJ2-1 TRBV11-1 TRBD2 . CASSLVGGSSEQFF TGTGCCAGCAGCTTAGTAGGCGGGAGCAGTGAGCAGTTCTTC
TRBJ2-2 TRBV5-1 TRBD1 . CASSYTDRGTGELFF TGCGCCAGCAGTTACACGGACAGGGGCACCGGGGAGCTGTTTTTT
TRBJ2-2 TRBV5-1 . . CASREGPNTGELFF TGCGCCAGCAGGGAGGGACCGAACACCGGGGAGCTGTTTTTT
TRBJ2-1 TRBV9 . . CASSVAEGAIDEQFF TGTGCCAGCAGCGTAGCCGAGGGAGCAATCGATGAGCAGTTCTTC
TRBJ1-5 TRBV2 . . CASSEGLSQPQHF TGTGCCAGCAGTGAAGGACTGTCTCAGCCCCAGCATTTT
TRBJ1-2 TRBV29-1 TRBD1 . CSVGSTGGTYGYTF TGCAGCGTTGGGTCAACAGGGGGCACTTATGGCTACACCTTC
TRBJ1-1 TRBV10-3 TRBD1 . CATRSRDRVLGTEAFF TGTGCCACCCGGAGCCGGGACAGGGTTCTCGGAACTGAAGCTTTCTTT
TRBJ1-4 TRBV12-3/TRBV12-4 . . CASRSGIEKLFF TGTGCCAGCAGATCCGGGATTGAAAAACTGTTTTTT
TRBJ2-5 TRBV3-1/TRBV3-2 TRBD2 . CASSQNPGLAGEETQYF TGTGCCAGCAGCCAGAACCCTGGTCTAGCGGGAGAAGAGACCCAGTACTTC
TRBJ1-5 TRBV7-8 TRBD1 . CASSLGGGTARHQPQHF TGTGCCAGCAGCTTAGGGGGCGGGACAGCGCGGCATCAGCCCCAGCATTTT
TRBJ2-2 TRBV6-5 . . CASNRGTGELFF TGTGCCAGCAATAGGGGGACCGGGGAGCTGTTTTTT
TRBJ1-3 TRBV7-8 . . CASSPPENTIYF TGTGCCAGCAGCCCCCCCGAGAACACCATATATTTT
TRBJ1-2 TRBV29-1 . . CSVEGATGYTF TGCAGCGTTGAAGGAGCTACCGGCTACACCTTC
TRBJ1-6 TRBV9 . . CASSVAGGHNSPLHF TGTGCCAGCAGCGTTGCGGGGGGCCATAATTCACCCCTCCACTTT
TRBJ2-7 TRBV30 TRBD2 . CAWSPGLAAFEQYF TGTGCCTGGAGTCCGGGACTAGCGGCGTTTGAGCAGTACTTC
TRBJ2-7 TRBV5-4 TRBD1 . CASSTPGGLDEQYF TGTGCCAGCAGCACCCCAGGGGGTCTAGACGAGCAGTACTTC
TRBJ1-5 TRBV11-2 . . CASSLERNQPQHF TGTGCCAGCAGCTTAGAACGGAATCAGCCCCAGCATTTT
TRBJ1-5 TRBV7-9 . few CASSVTGRDQPQHF TGTGCCAGCAGCGTCACAGGGCGCGATCAGCCCCAGCATTTT
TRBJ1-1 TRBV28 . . CASSLGGHTEAFF TGTGCCAGCAGTTTAGGAGGTCACACTGAAGCTTTCTTT
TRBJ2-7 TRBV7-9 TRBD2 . CATTSGSYEQYF TGTGCCACGACTAGCGGCTCCTACGAGCAGTACTTC
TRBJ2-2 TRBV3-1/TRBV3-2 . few CASSFTKANTGELFF TGTGCCAGCAGCTTTACTAAAGCGAACACCGGGGAGCTGTTTTTT
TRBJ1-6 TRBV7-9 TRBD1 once CASDQGVPNSPLHF TGTGCCAGCGACCAGGGGGTTCCCAATTCACCCCTCCACTTT
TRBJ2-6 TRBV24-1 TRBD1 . CATRSGTGASSGANVLTF TGTGCCACCAGATCCGGGACAGGGGCTTCTTCTGGGGCCAACGTCCTGACTTTC
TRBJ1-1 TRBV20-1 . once CSASSVNTEAFF TGCAGTGCTAGTTCGGTGAACACTGAAGCTTTCTTT
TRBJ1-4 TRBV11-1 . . CASSLQGATNEKLFF TGTGCCAGCAGCCTCCAAGGGGCAACTAATGAAAAACTGTTTTTT
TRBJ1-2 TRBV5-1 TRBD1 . CASSLVGGPPDGYTF TGCGCCAGCAGCTTGGTAGGGGGCCCCCCTGATGGCTACACCTTC
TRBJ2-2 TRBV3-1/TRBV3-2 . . CASSLTGGFNTGELFF TGTGCCAGCAGCCTAACGGGGGGCTTCAACACCGGGGAGCTGTTTTTT
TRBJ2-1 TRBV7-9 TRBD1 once CASSERDRGQGEQFF TGTGCCAGCAGCGAACGGGACAGGGGGCAGGGTGAGCAGTTCTTC
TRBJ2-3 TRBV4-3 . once CASSQVGRLDTQYF TGCGCCAGCAGCCAAGTGGGGAGGTTAGATACGCAGTATTTT